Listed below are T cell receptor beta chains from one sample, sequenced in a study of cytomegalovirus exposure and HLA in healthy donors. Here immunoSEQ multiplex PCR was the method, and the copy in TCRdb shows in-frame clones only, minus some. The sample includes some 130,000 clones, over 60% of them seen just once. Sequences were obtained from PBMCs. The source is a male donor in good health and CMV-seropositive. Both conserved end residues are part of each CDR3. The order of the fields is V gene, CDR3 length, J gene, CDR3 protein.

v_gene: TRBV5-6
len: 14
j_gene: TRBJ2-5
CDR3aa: CASSRTSGVETQYF

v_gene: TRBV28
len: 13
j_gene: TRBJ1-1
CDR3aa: CASSPRTVLEAFF

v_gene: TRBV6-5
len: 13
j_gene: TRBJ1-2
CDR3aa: CASSYSDRAGYTF

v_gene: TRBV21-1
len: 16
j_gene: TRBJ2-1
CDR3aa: CASSKERTSRYNEQFF

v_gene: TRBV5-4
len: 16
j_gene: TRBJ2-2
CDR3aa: CASSLAGMKALGELFF

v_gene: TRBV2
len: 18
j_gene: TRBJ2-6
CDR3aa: CASSGGGRGPSGANVLTF

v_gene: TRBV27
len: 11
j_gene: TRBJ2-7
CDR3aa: CASTNRDEQYF

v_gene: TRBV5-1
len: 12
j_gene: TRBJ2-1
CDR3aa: CASSGSYNEQFF

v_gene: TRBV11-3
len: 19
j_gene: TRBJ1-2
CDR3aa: CASSLPPHYAKGGNYGYTF

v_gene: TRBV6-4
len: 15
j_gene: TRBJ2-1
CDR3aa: CASSLLAGPYNEQFF

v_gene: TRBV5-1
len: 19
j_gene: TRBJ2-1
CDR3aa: CASRGGTSGGLGTDNEQFF

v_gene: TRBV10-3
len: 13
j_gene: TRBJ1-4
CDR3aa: CAIRTDLAEKLFF

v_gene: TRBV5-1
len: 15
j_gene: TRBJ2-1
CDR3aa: CASSEPGLVVNEQFF

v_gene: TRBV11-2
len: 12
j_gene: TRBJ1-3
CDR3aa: CASSLVGSTIYF

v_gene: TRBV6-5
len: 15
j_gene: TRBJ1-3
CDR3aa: CASSYSTPAGNTIYF

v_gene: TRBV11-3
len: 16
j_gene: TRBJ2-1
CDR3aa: CASSPTRLGSYNEQFF

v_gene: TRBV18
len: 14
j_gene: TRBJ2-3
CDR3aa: CASSERGGGNTQYF

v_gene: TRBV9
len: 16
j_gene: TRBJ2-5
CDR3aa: CASSVGNSAFQETQYF

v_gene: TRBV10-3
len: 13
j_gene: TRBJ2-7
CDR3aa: CAISGADSYEQYF

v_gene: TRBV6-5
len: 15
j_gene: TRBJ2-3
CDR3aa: CASRGAEAYTDTQYF

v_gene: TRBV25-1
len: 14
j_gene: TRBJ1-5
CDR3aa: CARKGAYSNQPQHF

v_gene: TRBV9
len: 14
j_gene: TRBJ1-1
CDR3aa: CASGDRRMNAEAFF

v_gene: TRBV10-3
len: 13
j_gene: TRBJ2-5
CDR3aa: CAISTQSGETQYF

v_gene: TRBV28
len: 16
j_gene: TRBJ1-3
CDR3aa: CASSFQGPYSGNTIYF

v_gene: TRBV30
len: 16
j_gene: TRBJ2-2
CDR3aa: CAWSIKTGMKVGELFF

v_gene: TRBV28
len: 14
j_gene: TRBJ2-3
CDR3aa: CASSPGTVTDTQYF

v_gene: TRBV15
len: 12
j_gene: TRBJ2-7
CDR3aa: CATAPTPNEQYF